This TCR beta chain was recovered during a study of beta chain features in type 1 diabetes. The J segment lost 3 bases and the V segment lost 5 bases, leaving 11 bases of the junction unmatched. This CDR3 has 15 amino acids. Per germline, CDR1 SGHNT and CDR2 YYREEE (reference sequence). Expressed TCRB transcripts got sequenced, as all isolated RNA was reverse transcribed. There were 3 million to 4 million reads on average in the naive, central memory and regulatory T cell samples. The data were produced by immunoSEQ multiplex PCR, yet TCRdb's version contains in-frame clones alone and is incomplete. The sample includes some 150,000 clones, 11% of them seen just once. In total, each donor contributed a single heparinised blood draw that averaged roughly 100 mL. This clone was counted a few times.

The source of this sequence is a man between 18 and 29 years old in good health. This chain uses TRBV5-4 with TRBJ2-7; 7 bases fit TRBD2. Specimen: central memory CD4+ T cells from blood. In DNA, the CDR3 is TGTGCCAGCAGGAAAGGCGGGAGCTCTATCTACGAGCAGTACTTC. Protein sequence: CASRKGGSSIYEQYF.